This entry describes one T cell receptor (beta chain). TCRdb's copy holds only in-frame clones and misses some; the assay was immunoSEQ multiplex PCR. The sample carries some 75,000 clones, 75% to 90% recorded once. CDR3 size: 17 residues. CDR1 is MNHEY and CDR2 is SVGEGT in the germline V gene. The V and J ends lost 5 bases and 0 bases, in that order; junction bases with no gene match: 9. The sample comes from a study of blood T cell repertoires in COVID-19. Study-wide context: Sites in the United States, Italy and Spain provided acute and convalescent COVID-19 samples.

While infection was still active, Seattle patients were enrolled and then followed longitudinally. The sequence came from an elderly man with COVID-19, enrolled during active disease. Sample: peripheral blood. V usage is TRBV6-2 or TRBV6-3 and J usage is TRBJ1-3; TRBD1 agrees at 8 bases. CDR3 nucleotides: TGTGCCAGCAGTCTTACCCGGGGACAGGACTCTGGAAACACCATATATTTT. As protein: CASSLTRGQDSGNTIYF.